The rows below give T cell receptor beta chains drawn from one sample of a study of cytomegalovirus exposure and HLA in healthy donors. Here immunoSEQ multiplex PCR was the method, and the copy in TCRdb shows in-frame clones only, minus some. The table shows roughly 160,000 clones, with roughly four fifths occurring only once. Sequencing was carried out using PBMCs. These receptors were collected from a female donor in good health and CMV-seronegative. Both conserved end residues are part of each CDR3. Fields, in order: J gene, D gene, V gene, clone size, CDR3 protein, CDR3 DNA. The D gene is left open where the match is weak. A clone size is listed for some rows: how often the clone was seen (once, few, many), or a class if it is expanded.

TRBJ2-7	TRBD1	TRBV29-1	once	CSVERGQGPSYEQYF	TGCAGCGTTGAAAGGGGACAGGGGCCTTCCTACGAGCAGTACTTC
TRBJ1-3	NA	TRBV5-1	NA	CASSSNTGVSSGNTIYF	TGCGCCAGCAGCTCGAATACGGGAGTCAGCTCTGGAAACACCATATATTTT
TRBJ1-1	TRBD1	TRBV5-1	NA	CASSTQGVPEAFF	TGCGCCAGCAGCACCCAGGGGGTGCCTGAAGCTTTCTTT
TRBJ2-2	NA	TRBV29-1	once	CSAEPQGTNTGELFF	TGCAGCGCAGAACCACAGGGTACAAACACCGGGGAGCTGTTTTTT
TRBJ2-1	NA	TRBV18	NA	CASSPPERSSYNEQFF	TGTGCCAGCTCACCACCCGAGCGGAGCTCCTACAATGAGCAGTTCTTC
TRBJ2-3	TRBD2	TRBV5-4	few	CASSGGTRERGDTQYF	TGTGCCAGCAGCGGGGGGACTAGAGAGCGAGGAGATACGCAGTATTTT
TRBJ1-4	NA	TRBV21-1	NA	CASSKGSGTSLATNEKLFF	TGTGCCAGCAGCAAAGGGAGCGGGACAAGTCTCGCAACTAATGAAAAACTGTTTTTT
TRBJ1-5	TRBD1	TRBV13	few	CASSIGQGPNQPQHF	TGTGCCAGCAGCATCGGACAGGGACCCAATCAGCCCCAGCATTTT
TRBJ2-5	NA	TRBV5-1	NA	CASAYRSPLQETQYF	TGCGCCAGCGCCTACAGGAGCCCTCTCCAAGAGACCCAGTACTTC
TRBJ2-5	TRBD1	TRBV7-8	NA	CASSLDRTGSEETQYF	TGTGCCAGCAGCTTAGACCGGACAGGGTCAGAGGAGACCCAGTACTTC
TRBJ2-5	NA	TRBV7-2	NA	CASSPYEGQDYQETQYF	TGTGCCAGCAGCCCCTACGAAGGTCAGGACTACCAAGAGACCCAGTACTTC
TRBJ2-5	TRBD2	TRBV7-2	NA	CASSLGTSGGQETQYF	TGTGCCAGCAGCTTGGGGACTAGCGGGGGACAAGAGACCCAGTACTTC
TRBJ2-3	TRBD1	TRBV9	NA	CASSVVTGASTDTQYF	TGTGCCAGCAGCGTAGTCACAGGGGCGAGCACAGATACGCAGTATTTT
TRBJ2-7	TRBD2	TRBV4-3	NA	CASSPYGGTYEQYF	TGCGCCAGCAGCCCGTACGGGGGGACCTACGAGCAGTACTTC
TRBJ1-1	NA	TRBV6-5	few	CASSPRWGGTTEAFF	TGTGCCAGCAGCCCCCGCTGGGGGGGTACCACTGAAGCTTTCTTT
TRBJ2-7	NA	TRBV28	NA	CASSSGIYEQYF	TGTGCCAGCAGTTCGGGGATCTACGAGCAGTACTTC
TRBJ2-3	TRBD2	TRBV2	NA	CASSEAWAGVGDTQYF	TGTGCCAGCAGTGAAGCTTGGGCGGGAGTGGGTGATACGCAGTATTTT
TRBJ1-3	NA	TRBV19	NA	CASQAGATGNTIYF	TGTGCCAGCCAGGCGGGGGCCACTGGAAACACCATATATTTT
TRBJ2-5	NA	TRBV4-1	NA	CASSQESRTLQETQYF	TGCGCCAGCAGCCAAGAGTCCAGAACCCTCCAAGAGACCCAGTACTTC
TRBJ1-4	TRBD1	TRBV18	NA	CASSSRDRGGEKLFF	TGTGCCAGCTCCTCCCGGGACAGGGGAGGAGAAAAACTGTTTTTT
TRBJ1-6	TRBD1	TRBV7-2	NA	CASSLEGQVIKSPLHF	TGTGCCAGCAGCTTAGAGGGACAGGTTATAAAATCACCCCTCCACTTT
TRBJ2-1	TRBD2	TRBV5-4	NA	CASSLGMGGTPDEQFF	TGTGCCAGCAGCTTAGGGATGGGGGGGACTCCGGATGAGCAGTTCTTC
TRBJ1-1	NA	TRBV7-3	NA	CASSLGRNTEAFF	TGTGCCAGCAGCTTAGGGAGAAACACTGAAGCTTTCTTT
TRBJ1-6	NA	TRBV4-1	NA	CASSQEAQTGLNSPLHF	TGCGCCAGCAGCCAAGAGGCCCAGACAGGACTCAATTCACCCCTCCACTTT
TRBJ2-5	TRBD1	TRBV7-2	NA	CASSSPGTGKETQYF	TGTGCCAGCAGCTCCCCCGGGACAGGGAAAGAGACCCAGTACTTC
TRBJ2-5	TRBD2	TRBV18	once	CASSPPLGEGQETQYF	TGTGCCAGCTCACCACCTCTAGGGGAGGGCCAAGAGACCCAGTACTTC
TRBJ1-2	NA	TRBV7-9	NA	CASSFGREGHGYTF	TGTGCCAGCAGCTTCGGCAGGGAGGGGCATGGCTACACCTTC
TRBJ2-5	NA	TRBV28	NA	CASSLSRVPLKETQYF	TGTGCCAGCAGTTTAAGCAGGGTACCACTGAAAGAGACCCAGTACTTC
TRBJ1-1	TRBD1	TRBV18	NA	CASSAGQTFTEAFF	TGTGCCAGCTCGGCGGGACAGACCTTCACTGAAGCTTTCTTT
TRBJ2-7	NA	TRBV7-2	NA	CASSLWSQGSYEQYF	TGTGCCAGCAGCTTATGGTCGCAGGGGAGCTACGAGCAGTACTTC
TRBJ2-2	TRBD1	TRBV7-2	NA	CASRKTGPNGELFF	TGTGCCAGCAGAAAGACAGGGCCGAATGGGGAGCTGTTTTTT
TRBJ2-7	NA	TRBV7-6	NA	CASSLGGGHEQYF	TGTGCCAGCAGCTTAGGGGGAGGCCACGAGCAGTACTTC